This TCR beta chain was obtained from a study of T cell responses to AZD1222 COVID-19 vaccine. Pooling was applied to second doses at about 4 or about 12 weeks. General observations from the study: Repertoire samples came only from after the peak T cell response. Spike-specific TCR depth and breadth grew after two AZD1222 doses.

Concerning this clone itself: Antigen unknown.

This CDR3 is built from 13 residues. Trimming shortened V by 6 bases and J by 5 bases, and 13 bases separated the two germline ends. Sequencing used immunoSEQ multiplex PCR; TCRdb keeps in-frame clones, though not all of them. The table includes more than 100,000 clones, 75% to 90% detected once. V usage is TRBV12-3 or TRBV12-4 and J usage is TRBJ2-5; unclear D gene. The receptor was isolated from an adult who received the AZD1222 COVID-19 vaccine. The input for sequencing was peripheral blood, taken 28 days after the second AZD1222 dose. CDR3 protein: CASRNPIRETQYF. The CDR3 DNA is TGTGCCAGCAGAAACCCGATTCGGGAGACCCAGTACTTC.